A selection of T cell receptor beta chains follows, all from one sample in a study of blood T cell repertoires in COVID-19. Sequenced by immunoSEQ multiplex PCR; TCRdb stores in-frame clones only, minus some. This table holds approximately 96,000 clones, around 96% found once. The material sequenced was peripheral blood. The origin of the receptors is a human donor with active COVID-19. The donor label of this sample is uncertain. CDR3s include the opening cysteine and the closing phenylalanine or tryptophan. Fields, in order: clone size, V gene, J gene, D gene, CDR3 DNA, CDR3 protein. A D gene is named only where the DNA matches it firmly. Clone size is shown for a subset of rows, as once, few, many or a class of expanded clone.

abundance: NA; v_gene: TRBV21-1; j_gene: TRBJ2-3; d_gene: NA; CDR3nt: TGTGCCAGCAGCAATGGGGCTCCGGATACGCAGTATTTT; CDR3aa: CASSNGAPDTQYF
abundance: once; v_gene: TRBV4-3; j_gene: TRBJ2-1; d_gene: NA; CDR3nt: TGCGCCAGCAGTCGAGGGGCTAGCGATTACTACAATGAGCAGTTCTTC; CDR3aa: CASSRGASDYYNEQFF
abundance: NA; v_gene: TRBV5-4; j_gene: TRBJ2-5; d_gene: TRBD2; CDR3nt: TGTGCCAGCAGCTTGTATGGTAGCGGGCAAGAGACCCAGTACTTC; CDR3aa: CASSLYGSGQETQYF
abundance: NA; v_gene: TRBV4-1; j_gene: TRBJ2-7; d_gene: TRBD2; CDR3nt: TGCGCCAGCAGCCAAAGACTAGCGGGAGTCTACGAGCAGTACTTC; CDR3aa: CASSQRLAGVYEQYF
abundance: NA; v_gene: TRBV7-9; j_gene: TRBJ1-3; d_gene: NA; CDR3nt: TGTGCCAGCAGCTTCTCAATTGGACAGCCGAATTCTGGAAACACCATATATTTT; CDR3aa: CASSFSIGQPNSGNTIYF
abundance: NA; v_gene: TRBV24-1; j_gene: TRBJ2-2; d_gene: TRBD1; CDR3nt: TGTGCCACCAGTTATGGGACAGGCCACGGGGAGCTGTTTTTT; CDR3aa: CATSYGTGHGELFF
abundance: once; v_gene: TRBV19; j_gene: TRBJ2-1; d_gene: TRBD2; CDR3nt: TGTGCCAGTAGTATGTTTGGGACTAGCGGTAATGAGCAGTTCTTC; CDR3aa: CASSMFGTSGNEQFF
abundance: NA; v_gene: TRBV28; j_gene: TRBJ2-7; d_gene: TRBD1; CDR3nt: TGTGCCAGCAGTTCCTCAGCAGGGGGAAGTTTCTACGAGCAGTACTTC; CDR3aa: CASSSSAGGSFYEQYF
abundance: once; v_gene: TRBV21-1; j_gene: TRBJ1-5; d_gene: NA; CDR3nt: TGTGCCAGCAGCAAAGAGGGGAACGGTTCTTGGGAGGGGGTGAGCCAGCCCCAGCATTTT; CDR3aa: CASSKEGNGSWEGVSQPQHF
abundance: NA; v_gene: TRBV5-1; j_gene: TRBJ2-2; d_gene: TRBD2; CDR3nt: TGCGCCAGCAGCAGGGGACTAGTGACGAACACCGGGGAGCTGTTTTTT; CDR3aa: CASSRGLVTNTGELFF
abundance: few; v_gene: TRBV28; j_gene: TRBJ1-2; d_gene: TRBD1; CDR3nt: TGTGCCAGCAGCAATCCCCCCGGGACAGGGACCTATGGCTACACCTTC; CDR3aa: CASSNPPGTGTYGYTF
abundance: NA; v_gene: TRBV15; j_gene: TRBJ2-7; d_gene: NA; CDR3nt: TGTGCCACCAGCAGTGGACAGTACTACTCCTACGAGCAGTACTTC; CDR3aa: CATSSGQYYSYEQYF
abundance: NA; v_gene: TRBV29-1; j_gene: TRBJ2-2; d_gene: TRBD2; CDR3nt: TGCAGCGTTGGGAAGTTACTAGCGGGGAACACCGGGGAGCTGTTTTTT; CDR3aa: CSVGKLLAGNTGELFF
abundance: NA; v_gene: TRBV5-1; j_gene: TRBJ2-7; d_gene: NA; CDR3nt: TGCGCCAGCAGCTTGGGACCAGGTTCCTACGAGCAGTACTTC; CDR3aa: CASSLGPGSYEQYF
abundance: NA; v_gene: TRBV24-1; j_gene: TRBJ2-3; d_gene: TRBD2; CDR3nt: TGTGCCACCAGTGACCTAGTAGCGGGAAGCACAGATACGCAGTATTTT; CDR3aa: CATSDLVAGSTDTQYF
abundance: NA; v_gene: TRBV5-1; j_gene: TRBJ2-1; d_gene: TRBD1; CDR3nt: TGCGCCAGCGGGCCCAGGACAGGGGGGAACAATGAGCAGTTCTTC; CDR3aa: CASGPRTGGNNEQFF
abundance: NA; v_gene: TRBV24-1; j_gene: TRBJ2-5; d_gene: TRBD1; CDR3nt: TGTGCCACCAGTGAGGACAGGGTTGAGACCCAGTACTTC; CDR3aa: CATSEDRVETQYF
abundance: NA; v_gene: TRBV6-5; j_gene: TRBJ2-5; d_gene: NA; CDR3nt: TGTGCCAGCACGCCCGGTATCAAAGAGACCCAGTACTTC; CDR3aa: CASTPGIKETQYF
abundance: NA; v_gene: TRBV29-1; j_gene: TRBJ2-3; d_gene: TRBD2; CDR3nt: TGCAGCGGGGGACTAGCGGGAGGGACTAGCACAGATACGCAGTATTTT; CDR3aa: CSGGLAGGTSTDTQYF
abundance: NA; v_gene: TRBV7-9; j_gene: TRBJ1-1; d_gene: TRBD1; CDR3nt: TGTGCCAGCAGCGCTAGCCGGGGCGGGACAGGGAACACTGAAGCTTTCTTT; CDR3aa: CASSASRGGTGNTEAFF
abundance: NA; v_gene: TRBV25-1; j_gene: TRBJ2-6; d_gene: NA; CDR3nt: TGTGCCGCAGGGGTCTCTGGGGCCAACGTCCTGACTTTC; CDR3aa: CAAGVSGANVLTF
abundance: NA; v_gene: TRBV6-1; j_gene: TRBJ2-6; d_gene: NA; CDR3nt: TGTGCCAGCAGTGAGCCTACTTCTGGGGCCAACGTCCTGACTTTC; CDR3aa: CASSEPTSGANVLTF
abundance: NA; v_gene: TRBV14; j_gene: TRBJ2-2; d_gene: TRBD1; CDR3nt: TGTGCCAGCAGCCGCAGGGGGTGGGCTGCGAACACCGGGGAGCTGTTTTTT; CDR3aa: CASSRRGWAANTGELFF
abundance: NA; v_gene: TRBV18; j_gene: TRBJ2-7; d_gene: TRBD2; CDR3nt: TGTGCCAGCTCACCTCCGAGCGGGGAGCCCGGGGAGCAGTACTTC; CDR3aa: CASSPPSGEPGEQYF
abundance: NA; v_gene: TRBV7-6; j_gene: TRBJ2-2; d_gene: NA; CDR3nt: TGTGCCAGCAGCTTAGTGGGGCTTAACTCCGCGAACACCGGGGAGCTGTTTTTT; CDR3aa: CASSLVGLNSANTGELFF
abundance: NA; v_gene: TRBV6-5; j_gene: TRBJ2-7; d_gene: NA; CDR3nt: TGTGCCAGCAATCTAAGGGGGGGCGACGAGCAGTACTTC; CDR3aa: CASNLRGGDEQYF
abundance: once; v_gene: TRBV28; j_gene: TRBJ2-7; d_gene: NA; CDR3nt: TGTGCCAGCAGTTTAATGGTCGGGAAGGGTGGGTACTTC; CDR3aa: CASSLMVGKGGYF
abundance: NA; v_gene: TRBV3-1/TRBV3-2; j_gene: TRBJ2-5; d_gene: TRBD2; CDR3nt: TGTGCCAGCACCTCACTAGCGGGGGGGCCTCGTACCCAGTACTTC; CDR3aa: CASTSLAGGPRTQYF
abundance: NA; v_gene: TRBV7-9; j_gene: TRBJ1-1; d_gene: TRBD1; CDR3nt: TGTGCCAGCAGCATACGACAGGGGGATATCTCTGAAGCTTTCTTT; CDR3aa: CASSIRQGDISEAFF
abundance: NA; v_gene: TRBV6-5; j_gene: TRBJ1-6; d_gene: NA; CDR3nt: TGTGCCAGCAGTTCAACAGGGACAAGTGCTTCACCCCTCCACTTT; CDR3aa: CASSSTGTSASPLHF
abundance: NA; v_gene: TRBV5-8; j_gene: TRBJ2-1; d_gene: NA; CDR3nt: TGTGCCAGCAGCTCTAGAGGACAGACTTACAATGAGCAGTTCTTC; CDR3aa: CASSSRGQTYNEQFF
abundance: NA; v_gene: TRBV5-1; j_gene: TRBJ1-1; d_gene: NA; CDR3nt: TGCGCCAGCAGCTTGGATTCTAACACTGAAGCTTTCTTT; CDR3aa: CASSLDSNTEAFF
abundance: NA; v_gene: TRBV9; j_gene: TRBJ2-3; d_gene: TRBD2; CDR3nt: TGTGCCAGCAGCGTAGAGGAGCGGGGGGCCTTCACAGATACGCAGTATTTT; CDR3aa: CASSVEERGAFTDTQYF
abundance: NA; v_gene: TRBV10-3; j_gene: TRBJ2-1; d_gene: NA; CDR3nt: TGTGCCACCGGAGAGGGTGAGCAGTTCTTC; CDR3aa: CATGEGEQFF
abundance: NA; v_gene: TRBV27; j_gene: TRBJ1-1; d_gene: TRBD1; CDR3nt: TGTGCCAGCAGCTGGGGACAGGGGAGGACTGAAGCTTTCTTT; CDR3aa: CASSWGQGRTEAFF
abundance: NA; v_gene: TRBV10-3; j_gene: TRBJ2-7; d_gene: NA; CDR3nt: TGTGCCATCAGTGATACCTACGAGCAGTACTTC; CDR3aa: CAISDTYEQYF
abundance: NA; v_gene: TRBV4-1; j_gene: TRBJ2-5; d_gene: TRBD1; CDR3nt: TGCGCCAGCAGCCAGTTAGGGCTTCCGGGACAGGGGGAGACCCAGTACTTC; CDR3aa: CASSQLGLPGQGETQYF
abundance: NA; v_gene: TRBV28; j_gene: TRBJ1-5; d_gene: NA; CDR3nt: TGTGCCAGCAGTTTCGACTCCGGGGGAAATCAGCCCCAGCATTTT; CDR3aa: CASSFDSGGNQPQHF
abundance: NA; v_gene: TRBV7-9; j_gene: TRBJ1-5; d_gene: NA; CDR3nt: TGTGCCAGCAGCTCTGGGGGGGGTGGAGGCAATCAGCCCCAGCATTTT; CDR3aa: CASSSGGGGGNQPQHF
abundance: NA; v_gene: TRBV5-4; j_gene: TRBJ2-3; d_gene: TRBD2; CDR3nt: TGTGCCAGCAGCCAACGACTAGCGGGGGGGCGGGACACAGATACGCAGTATTTT; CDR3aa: CASSQRLAGGRDTDTQYF
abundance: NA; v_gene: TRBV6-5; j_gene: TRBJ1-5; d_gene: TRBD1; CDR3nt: TGTGCCAGCAGTTCGACAGGGAATAGCAATCAGCCCCAGCATTTT; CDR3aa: CASSSTGNSNQPQHF
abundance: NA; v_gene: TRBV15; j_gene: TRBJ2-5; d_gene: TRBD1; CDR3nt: TGTGCCACCCTGGACAGGGGGAGAGGGACCCAGTACTTC; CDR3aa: CATLDRGRGTQYF
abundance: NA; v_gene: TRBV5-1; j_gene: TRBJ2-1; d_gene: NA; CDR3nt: TGCGCCACTAGGAGCTCCTACAATGAGCAGTTCTTC; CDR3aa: CATRSSYNEQFF
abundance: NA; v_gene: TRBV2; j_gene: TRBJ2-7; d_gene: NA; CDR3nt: TGTGCCAGCAGGGACTCCACCTACGAGCAGTACTTC; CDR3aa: CASRDSTYEQYF
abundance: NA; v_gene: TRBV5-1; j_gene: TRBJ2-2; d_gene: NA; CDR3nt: TGCGCCAGCAGCACCAGAAGTTTTGGCGGGGAGCTGTTTTTT; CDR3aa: CASSTRSFGGELFF
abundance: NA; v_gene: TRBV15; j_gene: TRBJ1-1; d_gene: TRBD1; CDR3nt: TGTGCCACCAGCAGAGAGGGGACAGTGAACACTGAAGCTTTCTTT; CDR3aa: CATSREGTVNTEAFF
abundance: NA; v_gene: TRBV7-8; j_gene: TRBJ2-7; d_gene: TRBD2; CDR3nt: TGTGCCAGCAGCTGGGGATCGGGGGGGGCTCGGGAGCAGTACTTC; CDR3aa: CASSWGSGGAREQYF
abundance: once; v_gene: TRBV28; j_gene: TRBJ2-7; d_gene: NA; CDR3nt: TGTGCCAGCAGTTTGGTCGGCTACGAGCAGTACTTC; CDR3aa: CASSLVGYEQYF
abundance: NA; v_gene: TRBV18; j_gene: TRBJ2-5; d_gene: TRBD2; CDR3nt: TGTGCCAGCTCACCAAGGTCTAGCGGGAGGGCCGGAGAGACCCAGTACTTC; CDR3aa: CASSPRSSGRAGETQYF
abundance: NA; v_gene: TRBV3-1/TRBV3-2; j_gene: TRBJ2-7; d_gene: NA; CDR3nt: TGTGCCAGCAGCCCGCGGACCCAGGGCTACGAGCAGTACTTC; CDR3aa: CASSPRTQGYEQYF
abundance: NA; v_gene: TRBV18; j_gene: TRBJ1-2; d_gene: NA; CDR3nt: TGTGCCAGCTCACCACCTACTCGGCAGGGCTATGGCTACACCTTC; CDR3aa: CASSPPTRQGYGYTF
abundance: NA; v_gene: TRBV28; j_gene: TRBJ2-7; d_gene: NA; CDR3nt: TGTGCCAGCAGTTTTAAGGGGACTGCCTACGAGCAGTACTTC; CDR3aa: CASSFKGTAYEQYF
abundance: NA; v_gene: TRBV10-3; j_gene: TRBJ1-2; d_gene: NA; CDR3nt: TGTGCCACCCAGACAGGCCCTACTAACTATGGCTACACCTTC; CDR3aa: CATQTGPTNYGYTF
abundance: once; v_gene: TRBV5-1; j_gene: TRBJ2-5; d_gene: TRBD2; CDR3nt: TGCGCCAGCAGCCCCCCACTAGCGGGAGGGCAAGAGACCCAGTACTTC; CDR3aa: CASSPPLAGGQETQYF
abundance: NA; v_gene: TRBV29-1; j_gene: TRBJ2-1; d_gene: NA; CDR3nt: TGCAGCGTTTCTCGGGGGACCACCTACAATGAGCAGTTCTTC; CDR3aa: CSVSRGTTYNEQFF
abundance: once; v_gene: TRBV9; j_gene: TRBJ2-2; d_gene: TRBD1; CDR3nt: TGTGCCAGCAGCCGAGACAGGGCCGCCGGGGAGCTGTTTTTT; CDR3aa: CASSRDRAAGELFF
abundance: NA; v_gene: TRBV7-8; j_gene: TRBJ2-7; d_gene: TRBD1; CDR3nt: TGTGCCAGCAGCGCACAGGGGGCGGGGGAGCAGTACTTC; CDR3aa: CASSAQGAGEQYF
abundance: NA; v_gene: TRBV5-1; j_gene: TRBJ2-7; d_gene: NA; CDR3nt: TGCGCCAGCAGCTTCGGGATCTCCTACGAGCAGTACTTC; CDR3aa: CASSFGISYEQYF
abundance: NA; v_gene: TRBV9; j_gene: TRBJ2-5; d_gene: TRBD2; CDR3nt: TGTGCCAGTACGAGAAGTAGCGGGGGGTACCAAGAGACCCAGTACTTC; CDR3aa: CASTRSSGGYQETQYF
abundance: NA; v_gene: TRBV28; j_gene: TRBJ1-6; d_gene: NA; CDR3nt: TGTGCCAGCAGTCCCCCGGGAGGACCCCTCCACTTT; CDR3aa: CASSPPGGPLHF